This T cell receptor (beta chain) was obtained from a study of shared T cell receptors in the human thymus (dated by TCRdb to the early 2020s). For context, the study as a whole: The study examined how the human thymus generates shared, self-reactive T-cell receptor alpha chains.

Cut back by 2 bases and 0 bases, the V and J ends lie 8 bases apart. The CDR3 has 16 amino acids, counting the end cysteine and phenylalanine. The only DNA kept is the CDR3, 48 bases in frame from the first base. As encoded in the germline V gene (reference sequence), CDR1 is SEHNR while CDR2 is FQNEAQ. Concerning this clone: Its antigen is currently not known. No much larger clone exists at a distance of one base, and base qualities are not known.

Receptors were amplified or captured by the immunoSEQ multiplex PCR assay. In TCRdb, the immuneACCESS table is reduced to in-frame sequences with V and J assigned. These tables do not hold every clone; where another copy was compared, an unresolved V gene accounts for under half, and the others remain unexplained. The table for this sample lists 540,000 or so clones; more than 75% of them were counted only once. The ten top clones hold about 0.013% of the sample. In addition, the sample was reused for a study of human thymus T cells. As described in the second report: The donors were immunologically healthy infants in Finland who had open corrective cardiac surgery for congenital heart defects. Thymus tissue was collected as surgical resects that were removed during corrective cardiac surgery. Biased V and J gene segment usage appeared to be present in both thymic and peripheral blood repertoires. The related research found that thymic TCR repertoires overlapped highly between unrelated individuals. TCR alpha and beta repertoires from roughly 8 infant thymus samples and four related peripheral blood samples were characterized in the study. The cohort included six male and a couple of female infants, with donor ages spanning 7 to 244 days. Thymocytes were released mechanically from tissue and stored at -70 °C as pellets of roughly 9-31 million cells. A QIAsymphony instrument was used to extract genomic DNA from the frozen cell pellets. TCRB and TCRAD loci were amplified from a standardized quantity of quality-controlled genomic DNA using the immunoSEQ multiplex PCR assay. Amplicons spanned the V(D)J region at a length sufficient to cover the CDR3 and identify V and J genes. Amplicon sequencing was performed on an Illumina platform through the commercial immunoSEQ service. Primer bias and sequencing errors were corrected as previously described, and TCRAD and TCRB were defined on the basis of the IMGT database. immunoSEQ Analyzer 3.0 and VDJTools were used for repertoire analysis, which covered basic statistics, V/J segment usage, diversity estimates, rarefaction and pairwise overlap. Chao1, ChaoE, Efron-Thisted, Shannon and inverse Simpson indices were used to estimate diversity, which was also estimated on datasets down-sampled to the smallest sample. Repertoire overlap used strict matching of CDR3 nucleotide sequence, V gene and J gene, with Jaccard-based multidimensional scaling clustering. On average, approximately 860,000 unique TCRB clonotypes were obtained from thymus samples, compared with 75,000 to 90,000 from blood samples.

The TCR originated in a boy younger than two with a congenital heart defect. Donor details come from another sample of the same person, matched by shared clones. Recombination connected TRBV7-9 to TRBJ2-6; the D gene is perhaps TRBD1, on 5 matching bases. The specimen sequenced was thymocytes. The DNA sequence follows: TGTGCCAGCAGCTTAAACAGGCTCTCTGGGGCCAACGTCCTGACTTTC. Translated, this is CASSLNRLSGANVLTF.